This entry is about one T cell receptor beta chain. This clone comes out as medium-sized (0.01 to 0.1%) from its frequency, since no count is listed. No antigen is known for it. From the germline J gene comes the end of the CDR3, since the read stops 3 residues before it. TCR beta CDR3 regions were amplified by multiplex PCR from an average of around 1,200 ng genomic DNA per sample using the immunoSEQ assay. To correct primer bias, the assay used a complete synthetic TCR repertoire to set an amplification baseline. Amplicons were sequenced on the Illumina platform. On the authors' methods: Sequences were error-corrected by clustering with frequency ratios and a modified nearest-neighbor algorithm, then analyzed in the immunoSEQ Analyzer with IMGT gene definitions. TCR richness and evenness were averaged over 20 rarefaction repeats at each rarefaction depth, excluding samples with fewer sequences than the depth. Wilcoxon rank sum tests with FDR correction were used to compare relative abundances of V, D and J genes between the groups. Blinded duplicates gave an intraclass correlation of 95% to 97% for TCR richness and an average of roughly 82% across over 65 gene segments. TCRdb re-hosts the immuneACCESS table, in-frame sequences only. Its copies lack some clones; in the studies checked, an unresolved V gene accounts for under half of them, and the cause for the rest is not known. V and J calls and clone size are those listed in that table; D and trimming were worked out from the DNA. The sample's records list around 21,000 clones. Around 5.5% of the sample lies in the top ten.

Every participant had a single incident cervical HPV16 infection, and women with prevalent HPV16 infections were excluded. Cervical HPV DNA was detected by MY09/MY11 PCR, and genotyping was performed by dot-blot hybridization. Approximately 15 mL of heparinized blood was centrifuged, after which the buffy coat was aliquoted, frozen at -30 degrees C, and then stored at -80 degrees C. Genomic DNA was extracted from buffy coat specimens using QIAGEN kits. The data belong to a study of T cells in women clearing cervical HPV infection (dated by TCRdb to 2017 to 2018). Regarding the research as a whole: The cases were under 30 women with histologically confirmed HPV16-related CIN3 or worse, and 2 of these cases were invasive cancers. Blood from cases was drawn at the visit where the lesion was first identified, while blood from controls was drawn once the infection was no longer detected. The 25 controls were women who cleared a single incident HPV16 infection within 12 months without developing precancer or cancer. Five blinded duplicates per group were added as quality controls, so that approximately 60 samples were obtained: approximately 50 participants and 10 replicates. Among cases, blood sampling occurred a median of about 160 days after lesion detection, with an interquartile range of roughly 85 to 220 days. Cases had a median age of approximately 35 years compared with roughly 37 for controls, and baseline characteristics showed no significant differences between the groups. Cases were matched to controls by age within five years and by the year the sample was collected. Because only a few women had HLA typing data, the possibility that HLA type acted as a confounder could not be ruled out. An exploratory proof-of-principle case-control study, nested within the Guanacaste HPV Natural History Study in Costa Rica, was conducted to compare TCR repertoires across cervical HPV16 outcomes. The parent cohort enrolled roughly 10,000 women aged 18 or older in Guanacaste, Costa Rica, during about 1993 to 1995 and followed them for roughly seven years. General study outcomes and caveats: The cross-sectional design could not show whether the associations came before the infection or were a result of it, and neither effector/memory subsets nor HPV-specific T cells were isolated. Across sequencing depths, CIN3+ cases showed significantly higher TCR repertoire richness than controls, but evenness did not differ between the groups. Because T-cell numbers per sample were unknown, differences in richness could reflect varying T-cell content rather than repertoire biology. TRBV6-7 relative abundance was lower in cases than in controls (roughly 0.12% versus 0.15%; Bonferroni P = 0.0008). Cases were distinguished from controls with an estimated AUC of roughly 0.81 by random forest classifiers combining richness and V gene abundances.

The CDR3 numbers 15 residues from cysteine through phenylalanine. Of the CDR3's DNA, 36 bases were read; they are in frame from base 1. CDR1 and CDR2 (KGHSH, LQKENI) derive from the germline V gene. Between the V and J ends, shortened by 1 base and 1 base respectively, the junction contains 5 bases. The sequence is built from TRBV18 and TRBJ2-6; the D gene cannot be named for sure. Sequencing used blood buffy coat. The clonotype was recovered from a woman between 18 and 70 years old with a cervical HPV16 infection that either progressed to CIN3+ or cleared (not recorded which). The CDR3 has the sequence CASSPLGSGANVLTF. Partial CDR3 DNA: TGTGCCAGCTCACCACTCGGGTCTGGGGCCAACGTC. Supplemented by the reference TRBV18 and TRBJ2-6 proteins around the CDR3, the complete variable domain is NAGVMQNPRHLVRRRGQEARLRCSPMKGHSHVYWYRQLPEEGLKFMVYLQKENIIDESGMPKERFSAEFPKEGPSILRIQQVVRGDSAAYFCASSPLGSGANVLTFGAGSRLTVL.